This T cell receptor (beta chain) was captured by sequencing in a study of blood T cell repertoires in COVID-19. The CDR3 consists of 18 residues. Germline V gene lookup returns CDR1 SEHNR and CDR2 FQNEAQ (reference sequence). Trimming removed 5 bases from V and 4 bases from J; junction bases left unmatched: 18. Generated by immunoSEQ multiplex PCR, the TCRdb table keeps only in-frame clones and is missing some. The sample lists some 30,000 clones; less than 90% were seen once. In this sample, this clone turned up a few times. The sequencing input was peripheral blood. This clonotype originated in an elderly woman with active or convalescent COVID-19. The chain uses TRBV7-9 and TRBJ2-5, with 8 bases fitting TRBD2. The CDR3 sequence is CASSLTLSGLAIGETQYF. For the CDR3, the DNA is TGTGCCAGCAGCCTTACACTCTCCGGACTAGCTATTGGAGAGACCCAGTACTTC.